The 10 T cell receptor beta chains reported below all come from one sample, sequenced in a study of blood T cell repertoires in COVID-19. Only in-frame clones appear in the TCRdb table, and some are missing; sequencing was by immunoSEQ multiplex PCR. The sample lists fewer than 300,000 clones, approximately 90% occurring once. The sample comprised peripheral blood. Source of these receptors: a man in his sixties who had recovered from COVID-19.

The CDR3 region is CASSDVLDTNTEAFF. DNA for the CDR3: TGTGCCAGCAGTGACGTTTTGGACACGAACACTGAAGCTTTCTTT. The chain couples TRBV6-2 or TRBV6-3 to TRBJ1-1; tentatively, D is TRBD1 (5 bases). This CDR3 is 15 amino acids long. V was cut by 5 bases and J by 1 base, with 14 bases left in between. The germline CDR1 and CDR2 sequences are MNHEY and SVGEGT.

The gene calls are TRBV15 and TRBJ1-5; perhaps TRBD1 as D (6 bases). V dropped 4 bases and J dropped 3 bases, with 13 bases sitting between them. CDR3 length: 15 residues. CDR1 is LNHNV and CDR2 is YYDKDF in the germline V gene (reference sequence). The chain's CDR3 is CATSKGSGANQPQHF. CDR3 DNA sequence: TGTGCCACCAGCAAAGGTTCAGGGGCCAATCAGCCCCAGCATTTT.

The chain links TRBV7-2 to TRBJ1-6, with D possibly matching TRBD1 (5 bases). Per germline, CDR1 SGHTA and CDR2 FQGNSA. The CDR3 length is 15 residues. V was clipped by 5 bases and J by 7 bases, with 15 bases between them. CDR3 region: CASSPSPGYNSPLHF. CDR3 DNA sequence: TGTGCCAGCAGCCCCTCCCCAGGGTACAATTCACCCCTCCACTTT.

This rearrangement joins TRBV5-1 to TRBJ2-3; 9 nucleotides align to TRBD2. V was clipped by 4 bases and J by 1 base; unmatched bases: 7. The germline V gene encodes CDR1 SGHRS and CDR2 YFSETQ. CDR3 size: 16 residues. CDR3 protein: CASSPYGGGGTDTQYF. The DNA for the CDR3 is TGCGCCAGCAGCCCATACGGCGGGGGGGGCACAGATACGCAGTATTTT.

The rearrangement links TRBV29-1 to TRBJ2-5; a possible D gene is TRBD2 (6 bases). The germline gives CDR1 SQVTM, CDR2 ANQGSEA. CDR3 length: 13 amino acids. The V end was cut by 4 bases, the J end by 6 bases, with 15 bases between. The CDR3 spells CSVVRGAGQTQYF. DNA of the CDR3: TGCAGCGTTGTTAGAGGGGCGGGGCAGACCCAGTACTTC.

The chain recombines TRBV6-6 with TRBJ2-7; 12 positions agree with TRBD1. V lost 2 bases to trimming and J lost 4 bases; unmatched junction nucleotides: 3. The CDR3 sequence is 15 residues long. Germline V gene lookup returns CDR1 MNHNY and CDR2 SVGAGI (reference sequence). The CDR3 reads CASSYGTGGEYEQYF. CDR3 in DNA: TGTGCCAGCAGTTACGGGACAGGGGGCGAATACGAGCAGTACTTC.

This clone was detected only once. Here the CDR3 DNA reads TGTGCCAGCAGCTTAGGGGCCTACTCCTACAATGAGCAGTTCTTC. It translates to CASSLGAYSYNEQFF. The rearrangement links TRBV11-3 to TRBJ2-1; no definite D call. V shed 1 base and J shed 0 bases, with 7 bases lying between them. Germline V CDR1 and CDR2: SGHNT, YENEEA. This CDR3 is 15 amino acids long.

This clone was detected only once. This chain joins TRBV27 and TRBJ1-5; D is unclear. Germline V CDR1 and CDR2: MNHEY, SMNVEV (reference sequence). The CDR3 is 15 residues long. With 4 bases removed from V and 5 bases from J, the gap between germline ends came to 15 bases. CDR3 bases: TGTGCCAGCAGTTCTCAAGGTATAGCCGATCAGCCCCAGCATTTT. Its protein is CASSSQGIADQPQHF.

V gene TRBV29-1 combines with J gene TRBJ1-2, with a possible D match to TRBD1 (6 bases). Deletions cut 6 bases from V and 7 bases from J, with 18 bases between. The CDR3 is made up of 13 amino acids. Germline V lookup: CDR1 SQVTM, CDR2 ANQGSEA. The CDR3 coding sequence is TGCAGCGTCGAGACAGGCTTGGGGCTTGGCTACACCTTC. It codes for CSVETGLGLGYTF.

The chain links TRBV5-3 to TRBJ2-7; 8 bases map to TRBD1. TRBV5-3 is given ORF status, its function remaining uncertain. The CDR3 covers 16 residues. The ends lost 4 bases at V and 0 bases at J; junction bases unmatched: 9. Written as DNA, the CDR3 is TGTGCCAGAAGCCAGGCACGGACAGGGCTCTCCTACGAGCAGTACTTC. Its translation: CARSQARTGLSYEQYF.